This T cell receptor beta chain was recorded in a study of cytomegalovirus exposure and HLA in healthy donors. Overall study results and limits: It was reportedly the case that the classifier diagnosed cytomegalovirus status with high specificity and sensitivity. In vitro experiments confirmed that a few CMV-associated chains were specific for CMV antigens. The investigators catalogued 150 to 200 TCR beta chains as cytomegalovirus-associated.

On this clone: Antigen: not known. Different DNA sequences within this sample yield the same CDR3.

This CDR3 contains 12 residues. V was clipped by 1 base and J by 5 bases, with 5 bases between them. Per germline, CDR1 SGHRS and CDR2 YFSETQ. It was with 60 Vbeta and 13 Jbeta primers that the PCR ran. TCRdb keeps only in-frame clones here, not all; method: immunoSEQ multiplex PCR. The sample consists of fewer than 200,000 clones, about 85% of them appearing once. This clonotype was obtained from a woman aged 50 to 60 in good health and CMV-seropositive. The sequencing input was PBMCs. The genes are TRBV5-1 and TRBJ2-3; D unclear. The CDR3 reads CASSLRGDTQYF. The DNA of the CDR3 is TGCGCCAGCAGCTTGAGAGGAGATACGCAGTATTTT.